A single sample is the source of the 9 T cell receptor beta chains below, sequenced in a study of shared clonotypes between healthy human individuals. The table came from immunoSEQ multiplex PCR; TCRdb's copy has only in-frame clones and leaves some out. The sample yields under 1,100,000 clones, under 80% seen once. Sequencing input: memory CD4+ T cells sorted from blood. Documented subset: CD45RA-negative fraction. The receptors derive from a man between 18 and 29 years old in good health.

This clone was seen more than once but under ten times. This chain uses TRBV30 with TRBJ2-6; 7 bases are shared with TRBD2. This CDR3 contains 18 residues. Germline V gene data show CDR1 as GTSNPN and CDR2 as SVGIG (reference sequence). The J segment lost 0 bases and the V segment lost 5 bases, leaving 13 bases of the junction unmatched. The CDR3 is CAWARGVSLPSGANVLTF. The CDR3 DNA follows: TGTGCCTGGGCCCGGGGGGTTTCCCTACCCTCTGGGGCCAACGTCCTGACTTTC.

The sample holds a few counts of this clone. The CDR3 protein is CASSSDRAGRGYTF. The CDR3 DNA follows: TGTGCCAGCAGTTCGGACAGGGCCGGGAGGGGCTACACCTTC. V is TRBV27 and J is TRBJ1-2, with TRBD1 matching over 8 bases. This CDR3 is built from 14 residues. Germline assignment: CDR1 MNHEY and CDR2 SMNVEV (reference sequence). V shed 4 bases, J shed 8 bases, and the junction held 9 bases outside the gene matches.

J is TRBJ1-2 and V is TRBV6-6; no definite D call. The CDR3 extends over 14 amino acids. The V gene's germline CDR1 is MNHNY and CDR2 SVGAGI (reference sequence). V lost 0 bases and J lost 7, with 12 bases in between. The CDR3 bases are TGTGCCAGCAGTTACTCCGGCGGGGAAGGTGGCTACACCTTC. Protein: CASSYSGGEGGYTF.

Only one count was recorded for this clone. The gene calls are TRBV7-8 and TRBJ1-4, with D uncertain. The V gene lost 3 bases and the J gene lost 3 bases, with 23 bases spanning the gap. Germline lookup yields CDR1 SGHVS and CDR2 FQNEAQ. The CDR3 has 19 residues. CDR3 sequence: CASSFGPTRQTNPNEKLFF. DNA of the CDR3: TGTGCCAGCAGCTTTGGCCCGACCCGGCAGACCAATCCTAATGAAAAACTGTTTTTT.

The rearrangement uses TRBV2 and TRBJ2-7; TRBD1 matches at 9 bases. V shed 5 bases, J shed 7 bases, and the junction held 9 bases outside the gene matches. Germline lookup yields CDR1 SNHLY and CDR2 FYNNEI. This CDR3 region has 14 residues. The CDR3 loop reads CASSKGQGMEEQYF. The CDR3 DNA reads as TGTGCCAGCAGTAAGGGACAGGGCATGGAAGAGCAGTACTTC.

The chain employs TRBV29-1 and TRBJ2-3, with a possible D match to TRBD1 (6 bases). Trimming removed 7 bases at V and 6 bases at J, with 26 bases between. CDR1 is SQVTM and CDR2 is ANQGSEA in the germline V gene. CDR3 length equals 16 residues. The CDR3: CSADLMGQLGADTQYF. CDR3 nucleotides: TGCAGCGCTGACCTCATGGGGCAGCTGGGGGCGGATACGCAGTATTTT.

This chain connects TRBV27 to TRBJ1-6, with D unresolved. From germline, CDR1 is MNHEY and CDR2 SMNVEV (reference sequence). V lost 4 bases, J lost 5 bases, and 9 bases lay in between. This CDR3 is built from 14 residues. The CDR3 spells CASSYGGNNSPLHF. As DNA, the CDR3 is TGTGCCAGCAGTTATGGCGGGAATAATTCACCCCTCCACTTT.

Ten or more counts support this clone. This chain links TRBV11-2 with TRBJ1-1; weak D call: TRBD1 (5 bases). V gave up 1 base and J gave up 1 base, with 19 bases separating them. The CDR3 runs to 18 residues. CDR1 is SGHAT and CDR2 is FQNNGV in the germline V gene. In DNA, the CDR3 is TGTGCCAGCAGCTTAGTATCTAGATGGTCAGGGCCGAACACTGAAGCTTTCTTT. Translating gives CASSLVSRWSGPNTEAFF.

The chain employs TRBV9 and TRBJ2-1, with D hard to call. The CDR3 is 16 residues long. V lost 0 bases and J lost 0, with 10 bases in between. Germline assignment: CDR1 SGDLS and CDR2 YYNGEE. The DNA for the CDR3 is TGTGCCAGCAGCGTAGGACAAATGAGCTCCTACAATGAGCAGTTCTTC. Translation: CASSVGQMSSYNEQFF.